This is a list of T cell receptor beta chains from one sample in a study of cytomegalovirus exposure and HLA in healthy donors. Sequencing was performed with immunoSEQ multiplex PCR; in TCRdb, only in-frame clones are kept and a portion is missing. The sample lists under 300,000 clones; approximately 84% were seen once. Sequenced input: PBMCs. These receptors were taken from a woman aged 40 to 55 in good health and CMV-seropositive. CDR3s include the opening cysteine and the closing phenylalanine or tryptophan. D genes are given only for firm matches. Where a row states a size, it is once, few, many or the class of an expanded clone; other rows omit it.

v_call	j_call	clone_size	d_call	cdr3_aa	cdr3_nt
TRBV30	TRBJ2-3	NA	TRBD2	CAWKSGRGSDTQYF	TGTGCCTGGAAAAGCGGGAGGGGATCAGATACGCAGTATTTT
TRBV28	TRBJ2-3	few	TRBD2	CASRKGHAGLAYTDTQYF	TGTGCCAGCAGAAAGGGCCACGCGGGACTAGCGTACACAGATACGCAGTATTTT
TRBV20-1	TRBJ2-7	NA	NA	CSLASPYEQYF	TGCAGTCTTGCTAGTCCCTACGAGCAGTACTTC
TRBV5-1	TRBJ2-7	NA	TRBD1	CASSFSGTAYEQYF	TGCGCCAGCAGCTTCTCCGGGACAGCCTACGAGCAGTACTTC
TRBV30	TRBJ2-1	NA	TRBD2	CAWSSSGRGSYNEQFF	TGTGCCTGGAGCTCCAGCGGGAGAGGCTCCTACAATGAGCAGTTCTTC
TRBV28	TRBJ1-1	NA	NA	CASRRQLNTEAFF	TGTGCCAGCAGGAGACAGCTGAACACTGAAGCTTTCTTT
TRBV5-3	TRBJ2-3	NA	TRBD1	CARSFDRATDTQYF	TGTGCCAGAAGCTTTGACAGGGCCACAGATACGCAGTATTTT
TRBV11-2	TRBJ1-4	NA	NA	CASSLIGTAKNEKLFF	TGTGCCAGCAGCTTAATCGGAACAGCTAAAAATGAAAAACTGTTTTTT
TRBV7-2	TRBJ2-6	NA	TRBD1	CASSLVPGGPSGANVLTF	TGTGCCAGCAGCTTAGTGCCAGGGGGCCCCTCTGGGGCCAACGTCCTGACTTTC
TRBV15	TRBJ1-5	NA	NA	CATSRDRSNQPQHF	TGTGCCACCAGCAGAGATCGGTCCAATCAGCCCCAGCATTTT
TRBV9	TRBJ1-1	few	NA	CASSVYPGLKEAFF	TGTGCCAGCAGCGTATACCCGGGACTGAAGGAAGCTTTCTTT
TRBV6-6	TRBJ2-1	NA	TRBD1	CASRTGEPYNEQFF	TGTGCCAGCAGGACAGGGGAGCCCTACAATGAGCAGTTCTTC
TRBV4-3	TRBJ2-2	NA	NA	CASSQENVAGELFF	TGCGCCAGCAGCCAAGAGAACGTAGCCGGGGAGCTGTTTTTT
TRBV10-3	TRBJ2-3	NA	TRBD2	CAIGAGGVTDTQYF	TGTGCCATCGGTGCGGGGGGGGTCACAGATACGCAGTATTTT
TRBV23-1	TRBJ2-4	NA	NA	CASSQLQGKNIQYF	TGCGCCAGCAGTCAATTACAGGGCAAAAACATTCAGTACTTC
TRBV28	TRBJ1-3	once	NA	CASSFSGGGSGNTIYF	TGTGCCAGCAGTTTTAGCGGGGGTGGCTCTGGAAACACCATATATTTT
TRBV11-1	TRBJ2-4	NA	NA	CASSVAGVNIQYF	TGTGCCAGCAGCGTGGCAGGGGTCAACATTCAGTACTTC
TRBV30	TRBJ1-2	few	TRBD1	CAWDRGNYGYTF	TGTGCCTGGGACAGGGGGAACTATGGCTACACCTTC
TRBV5-1	TRBJ2-5	NA	TRBD2	CASTWGASGARETQYF	TGCGCCAGCACCTGGGGGGCTAGCGGGGCCAGGGAGACCCAGTACTTC
TRBV29-1	TRBJ2-6	NA	NA	CSVEASGANGLTF	TGCAGCGTTGAGGCCTCTGGGGCCAACGGCCTGACTTTC
TRBV5-1	TRBJ1-2	NA	TRBD1	CASSLGWTGGRADTF	TGCGCCAGCAGCTTGGGTTGGACAGGGGGAAGAGCGGACACCTTC
TRBV4-3	TRBJ2-6	NA	NA	CASSQDSFSGANVLTF	TGCGCCAGCAGCCAAGACAGTTTCTCTGGGGCCAACGTCCTGACTTTC
TRBV27	TRBJ1-5	NA	NA	CASSLEGQPQHF	TGTGCCAGCAGTTTAGAGGGTCAGCCCCAGCATTTT
TRBV13	TRBJ2-7	NA	NA	CASSPRAYEQYF	TGTGCCAGCAGCCCTCGAGCCTACGAGCAGTACTTC